This TCR beta chain was sequenced for a study of CD8+ T cells in alopecia areata. Study-wide results and caveats: Scalp clonality and expanded CD8+ clones among the top 100 fell significantly with tofacitinib.

Sequencing used cDNA as its template, made by extracting RNA and reverse transcribing it. Clones were sequenced by immunoSEQ multiplex PCR, and TCRdb holds only the in-frame ones, with some missing. This sample carries about 190,000 clones, about 65% of them seen once, and the ten largest clones take roughly 1.3%. A word on this clone: The target antigen is unknown.

The CDR3 is made up of 12 amino acids. CDR1 is SQVTM and CDR2 is ANQGSEA in the germline V gene. Trimming stripped 4 bases from V and 8 bases from J, with 12 bases between. Treatment of the sample: oral pan-JAK inhibitor, 5-10 mg twice daily. In alopecia areata patients, both lesional scalp punch biopsies and peripheral blood were collected. The receptor comes from a human donor with alopecia areata. V and J are TRBV29-1 and TRBJ2-1; D is possibly TRBD1 or TRBD2 (6 bases each). The specimen was CD4+ T cells sorted from blood, collected around week 50, from a patient treated with tofacitinib. The CDR3 spells CSVGGGWDEQFF. The CDR3 DNA reads as TGCAGCGTTGGAGGGGGGTGGGATGAGCAGTTCTTC.